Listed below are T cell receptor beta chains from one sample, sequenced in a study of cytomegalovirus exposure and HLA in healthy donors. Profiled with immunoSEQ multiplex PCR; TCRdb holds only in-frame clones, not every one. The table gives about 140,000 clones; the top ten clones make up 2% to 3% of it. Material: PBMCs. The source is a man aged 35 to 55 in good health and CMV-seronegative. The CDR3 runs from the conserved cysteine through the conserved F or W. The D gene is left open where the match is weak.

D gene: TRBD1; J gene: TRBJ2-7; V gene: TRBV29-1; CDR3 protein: CSVRTGSLREQYF; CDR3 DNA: TGCAGCGTTCGGACAGGGTCATTACGAGAGCAGTACTTC
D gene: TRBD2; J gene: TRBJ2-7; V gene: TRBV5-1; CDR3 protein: CASSYGASGVSSYEQYF; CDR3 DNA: TGCGCCAGCAGCTACGGGGCTAGCGGGGTGAGCTCCTACGAGCAGTACTTC
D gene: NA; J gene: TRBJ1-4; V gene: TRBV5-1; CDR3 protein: CASSLGRKGHNEKLFF; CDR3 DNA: TGCGCCAGCAGCTTGGGACGCAAGGGACATAATGAAAAACTGTTTTTT
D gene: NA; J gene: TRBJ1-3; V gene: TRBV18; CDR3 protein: CASSPKREGNTIYF; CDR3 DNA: TGTGCCAGCTCACCAAAACGCGAAGGAAACACCATATATTTT
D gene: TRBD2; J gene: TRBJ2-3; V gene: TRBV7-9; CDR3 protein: CASSLSGRGGTDTQYF; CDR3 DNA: TGTGCCAGCAGCTTATCGGGGCGGGGGGGCACAGATACGCAGTATTTT
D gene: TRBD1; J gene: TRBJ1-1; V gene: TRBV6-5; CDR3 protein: CATLQGRSNTEAFF; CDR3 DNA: TGTGCCACCTTACAGGGGAGATCGAACACTGAAGCTTTCTTT
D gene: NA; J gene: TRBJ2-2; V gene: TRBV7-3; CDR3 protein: CASSLRPRGNTGELFF; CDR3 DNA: TGTGCCAGCAGCTTAAGACCCCGGGGGAACACCGGGGAGCTGTTTTTT
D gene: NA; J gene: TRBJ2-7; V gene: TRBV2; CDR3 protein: CASMAGIEQYF; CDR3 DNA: TGTGCCAGCATGGCAGGGATCGAGCAGTACTTC
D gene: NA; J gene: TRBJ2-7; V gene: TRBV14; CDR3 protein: CASSHTRDSHYEQYF; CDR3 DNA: TGTGCCAGCAGCCATACTAGGGACTCCCACTACGAGCAGTACTTC
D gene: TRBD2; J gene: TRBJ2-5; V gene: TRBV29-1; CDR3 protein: CSAVSGGAPVQYF; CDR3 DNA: TGCAGCGCTGTTAGCGGGGGGGCCCCGGTCCAGTACTTC
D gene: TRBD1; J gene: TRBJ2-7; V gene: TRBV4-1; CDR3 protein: CASSPPGQVYEQYF; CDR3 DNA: TGCGCCAGCAGCCCCCCGGGACAGGTTTACGAGCAGTACTTC
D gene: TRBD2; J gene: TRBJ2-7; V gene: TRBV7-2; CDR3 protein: CASSLAVGLAGGISYEQYF; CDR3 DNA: TGTGCCAGCAGCTTAGCAGTAGGACTAGCGGGGGGGATCTCCTACGAGCAGTACTTC
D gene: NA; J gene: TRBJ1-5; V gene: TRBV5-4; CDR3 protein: CASSLDSGSNQPQHF; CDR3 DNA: TGTGCCAGCAGCTTGGATTCGGGTAGCAATCAGCCCCAGCATTTT
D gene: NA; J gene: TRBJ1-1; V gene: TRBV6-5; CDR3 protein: CASARQVDTEAFF; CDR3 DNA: TGTGCCAGCGCAAGACAGGTGGACACTGAAGCTTTCTTT
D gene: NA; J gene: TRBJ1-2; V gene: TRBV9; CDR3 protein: CASPNWGPTQFYGYTF; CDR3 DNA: TGTGCCAGCCCAAATTGGGGGCCTACTCAATTCTATGGCTACACCTTC
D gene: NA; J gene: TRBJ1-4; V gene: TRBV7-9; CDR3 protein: CASSPGEKLFF; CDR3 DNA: TGTGCCAGCAGCCCAGGAGAAAAACTGTTTTTT
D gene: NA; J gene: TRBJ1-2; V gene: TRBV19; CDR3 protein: CASSLGPGVTYGYTF; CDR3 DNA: TGTGCCAGTAGCCTGGGTCCCGGGGTTACCTATGGCTACACCTTC
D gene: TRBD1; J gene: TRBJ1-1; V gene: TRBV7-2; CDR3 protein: CASSLGQGREAFF; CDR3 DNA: TGTGCCAGCAGCCTCGGACAGGGGAGGGAGGCTTTCTTT
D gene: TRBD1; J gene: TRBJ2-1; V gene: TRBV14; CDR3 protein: CASSQDPRGTGGNNEQFF; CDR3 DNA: TGTGCCAGCAGCCAAGATCCTCGTGGGACAGGGGGAAACAATGAGCAGTTCTTC
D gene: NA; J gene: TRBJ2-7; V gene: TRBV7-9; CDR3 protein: CASSFNQGEQYF; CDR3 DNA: TGTGCCAGCAGCTTCAACCAGGGCGAGCAGTACTTC